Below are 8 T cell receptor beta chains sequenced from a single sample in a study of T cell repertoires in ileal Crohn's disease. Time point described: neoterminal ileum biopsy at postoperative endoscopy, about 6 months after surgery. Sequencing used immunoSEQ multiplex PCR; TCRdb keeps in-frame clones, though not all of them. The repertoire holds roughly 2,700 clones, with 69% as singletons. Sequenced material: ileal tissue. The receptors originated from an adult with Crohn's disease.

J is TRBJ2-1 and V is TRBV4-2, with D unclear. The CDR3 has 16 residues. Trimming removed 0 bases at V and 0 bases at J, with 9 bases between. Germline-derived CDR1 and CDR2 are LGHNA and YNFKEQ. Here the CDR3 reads CASSQDPRGSYNEQFF. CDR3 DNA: TGTGCCAGCAGCCAAGATCCCAGAGGCTCCTACAATGAGCAGTTCTTC.

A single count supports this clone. The CDR3 sequence is CASSPEQGQLFYNEQFF. The CDR3, as DNA: TGTGCCAGCTCACCAGAGCAGGGGCAACTATTTTACAATGAGCAGTTCTTC. The chain combines TRBV18 with TRBJ2-1; a possible D gene is TRBD1 (6 bases). V shed 2 bases and J shed 4 bases, with 18 bases lying between them. The CDR3 is 17 amino acids. The germline gives CDR1 KGHSH, CDR2 LQKENI.

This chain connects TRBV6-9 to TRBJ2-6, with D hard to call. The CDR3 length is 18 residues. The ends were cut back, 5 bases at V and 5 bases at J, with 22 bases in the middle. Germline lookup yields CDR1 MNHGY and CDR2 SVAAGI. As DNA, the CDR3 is TGTGCCAGCAGTCAACCACAGTTACGACAAAGTCGGGCCAACGTCCTGACTTTC. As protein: CASSQPQLRQSRANVLTF.

The CDR3 DNA is TGTGCCAGCAGTTCCCAGACTAGCGGGGTCCAAGAGACCCAGTACTTC. This encodes CASSSQTSGVQETQYF. The chain links TRBV6-5 to TRBJ2-5; TRBD2 aligns across 11 bases. Germline V CDR1 and CDR2: MNHEY, SVGAGI. The CDR3 sequence is 16 residues long. V was pared by 4 bases and J by 1 base, with 5 bases of the junction left unmatched.

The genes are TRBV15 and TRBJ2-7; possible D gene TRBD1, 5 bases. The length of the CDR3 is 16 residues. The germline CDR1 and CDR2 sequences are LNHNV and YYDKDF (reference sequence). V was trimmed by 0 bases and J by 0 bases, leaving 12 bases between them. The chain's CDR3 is CATSRDQGSSSYEQYF. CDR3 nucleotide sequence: TGTGCCACCAGCAGAGATCAGGGTTCCAGCTCCTACGAGCAGTACTTC.

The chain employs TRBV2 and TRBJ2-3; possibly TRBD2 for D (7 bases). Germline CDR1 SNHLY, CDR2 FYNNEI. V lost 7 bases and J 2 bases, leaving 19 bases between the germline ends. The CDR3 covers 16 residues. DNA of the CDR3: TGTGCCAGCACAACAATGGGGGGGGGCCCCACAGATACGCAGTATTTT. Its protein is CASTTMGGGPTDTQYF. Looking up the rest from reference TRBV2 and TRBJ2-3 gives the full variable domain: EPEVTQTPSHQVTQMGQEVILRCVPISNHLYFYWYRQILGQKVEFLVSFYNNEISEKSEIFDDQFSVERPDGSNFTLKIRSTKLEDSAMYFCASTTMGGGPTDTQYFGPGTRLTVL.

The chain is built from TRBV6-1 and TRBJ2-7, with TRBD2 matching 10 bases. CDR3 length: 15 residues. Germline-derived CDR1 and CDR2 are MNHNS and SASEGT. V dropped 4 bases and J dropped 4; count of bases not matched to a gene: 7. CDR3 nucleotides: TGTGCCAGCAGTGCAATTAGCGGGGGGCGTTACGAGCAGTACTTC. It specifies CASSAISGGRYEQYF.

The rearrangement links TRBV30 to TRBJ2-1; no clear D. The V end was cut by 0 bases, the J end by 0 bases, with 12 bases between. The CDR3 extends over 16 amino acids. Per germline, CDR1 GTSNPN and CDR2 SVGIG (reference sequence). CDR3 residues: CAWSVAGGYSYNEQFF. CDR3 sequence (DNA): TGTGCCTGGAGTGTAGCCGGCGGATACTCCTACAATGAGCAGTTCTTC.